This T cell receptor beta chain was recorded in a study of cytomegalovirus exposure and HLA in healthy donors. The wider study: Some 87 million unique TCRs from HLA-typed donors were held in an early release of data. Study-wide results and caveats: Previous analysis showed most TCR beta V segments were productive about 87% or about 30% of the time. The only immune exposure information that was available was CMV serostatus.

The PCR made use of 60 Vbeta and 13 Jbeta primers. Sequencing used immunoSEQ multiplex PCR; TCRdb keeps in-frame clones, though not all of them. This table has about 98,000 clones, about three quarters appearing once. The V gene end was trimmed by 3 bases and the J gene end by 3 bases; junction bases not matched to a gene: 4. CDR1 and CDR2 (germline): SGHNT, YYREEE (reference sequence). The CDR3 runs to 14 residues. Worth noting for this clone: Its antigen remains unknown.

The chain employs TRBV5-4 and TRBJ2-5, with 8 bases matching TRBD1. This sequence originates from a man aged 40-49 years in good health and CMV-seronegative. The specimen was PBMCs. This CDR3 is CASSSGTGEETQYF. The CDR3 DNA reads as TGTGCCAGCAGCTCCGGGACAGGAGAAGAGACCCAGTACTTC.